One sample yielded the 7 T cell receptor beta chains listed below, sequenced in a study of blood T cell repertoires in COVID-19. The repertoire was sequenced with immunoSEQ multiplex PCR; TCRdb's copy has only in-frame clones and lacks some. Here the sample spans 390,000 or so clones, roughly nine tenths being singletons. Sequencing was performed on peripheral blood. The receptor source for this set is a woman aged 25-40 years with COVID-19, enrolled during active disease.

Only one count was recorded for this clone. V gene TRBV10-2 combines with J gene TRBJ2-1; 13 bases are shared with TRBD2. Germline CDR1 WSHSY, CDR2 SAAADI. The CDR3 runs to 16 residues. The trim removed 3 bases at V and 7 bases at J, leaving 6 bases unmatched. The CDR3 DNA is TGCGCCAGCAGTGATCCGGGACTAGCGGGACTTAATGAGCAGTTCTTC. Protein product: CASSDPGLAGLNEQFF.

The CDR3, as DNA: TGTGCCAGCAGCGTAGCGTGGGAGCCCAACACGCAGTTCTTC. Residues: CASSVAWEPNTQFF. The rearrangement uses TRBV9 and TRBJ2-1; D is possibly TRBD2 (5 bases). This CDR3 has 14 residues. V was shortened by 0 bases and J by 12 bases, with 16 bases between the two germline ends. Germline lookup yields CDR1 SGDLS and CDR2 YYNGEE.

This chain's CDR3 is CASSRSWTGQETQYF. The CDR3 DNA reads as TGTGCCAGCAGCCGATCGTGGACAGGCCAAGAGACCCAGTACTTC. This chain links TRBV7-9 with TRBJ2-5; TRBD1 matches 7 bases. The CDR3 has 15 residues. The trim removed 5 bases at V and 1 base at J, leaving 7 bases unmatched. The V gene's germline CDR1 is SEHNR and CDR2 FQNEAQ (reference sequence).

This clone showed up just a few times. The chain couples TRBV14 to TRBJ2-7; 7 positions agree with TRBD1. The CDR3 length is 15 residues. In germline, CDR1 is SGHDN, CDR2 FVKESK. V shed 4 bases, J shed 5 bases, and the junction held 11 bases outside the gene matches. Here the CDR3 DNA reads TGTGCCAGCAGCCTAACTTGGAACAGGGGCCACGAGCAGTACTTC. Translating gives CASSLTWNRGHEQYF. The entire variable domain, with the rest obtained from reference TRBV14 and TRBJ2-7, is as follows: EAGVTQFPSHSVIEKGQTVTLRCDPISGHDNLYWYRRVMGKEIKFLLHFVKESKQDESGMPNNRFLAERTGGTYSTLKVQPAELEDSGVYFCASSLTWNRGHEQYFGPGTRLTVT.

The gene calls are TRBV7-9 and TRBJ2-2; 7 positions agree with TRBD2. The CDR3 covers 17 residues. J was trimmed by 6 bases and V by 4 bases; bases with no gene match: 14. Germline CDR1 reads SEHNR; CDR2 reads FQNEAQ (reference sequence). In DNA, the CDR3 is TGTGCCAGCAGCTCACCCCATGGGAGCGGGGTCGCCGGGGAGCTGTTTTTT. Protein: CASSSPHGSGVAGELFF.

The gene calls are TRBV25-1 and TRBJ1-6; the match to TRBD1 covers 7 bases. V dropped 4 bases and J dropped 3; count of bases not matched to a gene: 3. The CDR3 runs to 15 residues. Germline assignment: CDR1 MGHDK and CDR2 SYGVNS. CDR3 coding DNA: TGTGCCAGCAGTGGAGGACAGGTCTATAATTCACCCCTCCACTTT. Its protein product is CASSGGQVYNSPLHF.

The CDR3 sequence is CSALQGPEQYF. CDR3 coding DNA: TGCAGCGCCTTACAGGGGCCGGAGCAGTACTTC. The chain carries TRBV29-1 and TRBJ2-7; 7 nucleotides match TRBD1. V was clipped by 7 bases and J by 7 bases; unmatched bases: 7. CDR1 SQVTM and CDR2 ANQGSEA come from the germline V gene. The CDR3 is made up of 11 amino acids.